This T cell receptor beta chain emerged from a study of T cells in Graves' hyperthyroidism and ophthalmopathy. RNA transcripts served as the template for amplifying TCR beta CDR3 regions. First-round RT-PCR with HTBI primers amplified the TCR CDR3 region. In TCRdb, the multiplex PCR reads were re-called with MiXCR into one record per CDR3 protein. This sample has approximately 500,000 distinct CDR3 sequences; about 43% occur once, and the top ten carry around 7.7%. The V end was cut by 4 bases, the J end by 10 bases, with 10 bases between. The CDR3 sequence is 11 residues long. Looked up from germline, CDR1 is ENHRY and CDR2 is SYGVKD. This clonotype was seen many times.

This sequence originates from a woman in her late teens or twenties with Graves' hyperthyroidism. The rearrangement joins TRBV10-3 to TRBJ1-1; no clear D gene. Sample: peripheral blood or thyroid tissue (not recorded which). CDR3 DNA sequence: TGTGCCATCAGTGGGCCGATGGGAGCTTTCTTT. Translating gives CAISGPMGAFF.